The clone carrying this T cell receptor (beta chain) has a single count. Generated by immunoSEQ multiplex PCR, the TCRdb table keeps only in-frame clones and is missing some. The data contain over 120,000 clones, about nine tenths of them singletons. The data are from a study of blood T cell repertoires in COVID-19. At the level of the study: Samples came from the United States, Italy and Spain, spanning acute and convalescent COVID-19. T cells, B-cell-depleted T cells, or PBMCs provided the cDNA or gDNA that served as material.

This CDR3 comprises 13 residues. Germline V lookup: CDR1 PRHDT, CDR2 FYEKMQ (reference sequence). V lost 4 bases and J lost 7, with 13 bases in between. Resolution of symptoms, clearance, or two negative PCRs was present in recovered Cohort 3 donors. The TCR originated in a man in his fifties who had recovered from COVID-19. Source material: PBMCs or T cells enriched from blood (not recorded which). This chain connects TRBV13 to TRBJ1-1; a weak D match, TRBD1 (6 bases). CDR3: CASSSNRDFEAFF. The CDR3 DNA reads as TGTGCCAGCAGCTCCAACAGGGATTTTGAAGCTTTCTTT.